Each of the 30 T cell receptor beta chains below was sequenced from the same sample in a study of shared clonotypes between healthy human individuals. The protocol was immunoSEQ multiplex PCR, while the TCRdb copy is restricted to in-frame clones and leaves out a portion. This sample has 600,000 to 750,000 clones, with roughly 88% found just once. Material: memory CD8+ T cells from PBMCs. Subset indicated: CD45RO+ cells pooled with CCR7-negative TemRA cells. The receptors come from a young man in good health. Some clones in this sample may be carry-over from other donors' samples.

This chain links TRBV28 with TRBJ2-7, with TRBD2 identical over 8 bases. Germline lookup yields CDR1 MDHEN and CDR2 SYDVKM. The length of the CDR3 is 15 residues. V lost 2 bases, J lost 6 bases, and 9 bases stayed unmatched. This CDR3 is CASSLPREVLPEQYF. Written as DNA, the CDR3 is TGTGCCAGCAGTTTACCGCGGGAGGTCCTCCCCGAGCAGTACTTC.

The V gene is TRBV9, the J gene TRBJ2-1, with D perhaps matching TRBD1 or TRBD2 (5 bases each). This CDR3 is built from 17 residues. With 3 bases removed from V and 1 base from J, the gap between germline ends came to 17 bases. Germline lookup yields CDR1 SGDLS and CDR2 YYNGEE. This CDR3 reads CASSAPTPWGSYNEQFF. The DNA of the CDR3 is TGTGCCAGCAGCGCGCCAACCCCTTGGGGGTCCTACAATGAGCAGTTCTTC.

This clone was observed once. This sequence joins TRBV11-3 and TRBJ2-2; no clear D. Germline lookup yields CDR1 SGHNT and CDR2 YENEEA. V dropped 5 bases and J dropped 8 bases, with 15 bases sitting between them. This CDR3 is 14 amino acids long. The chain's CDR3 is CASSPPQEGGELFF. Here the CDR3 DNA reads TGTGCCAGCAGCCCCCCCCAGGAAGGTGGGGAGCTGTTTTTT.

This chain connects TRBV5-6 to TRBJ2-5, with 7 bases matching TRBD2. The better agreement between TRBJ2-7 and the DNA end casts doubt on the J call. The CDR3 covers 17 residues. CDR1 SGHDT and CDR2 YYEEEE come from the germline V gene. The CDR3 nucleotides are TGTGCCAGCAGCTTGGTCCTAGCGGACCCCATCTCCTACGAGCAGTACTTC. This gives the protein CASSLVLADPISYEQYF.

The chain recombines TRBV5-1 with TRBJ2-1; D is undetermined. Germline CDR1 SGHRS, CDR2 YFSETQ. The CDR3 is 13 amino acids. Trimming removed 5 bases from V and 6 bases from J, with 12 bases in between. The DNA of the CDR3 is TGCGCCAGCAGGGAAATGAAAGGCAATGAGCAGTTCTTC. Its translation is CASREMKGNEQFF.

This rearrangement joins TRBV19 to TRBJ1-1; no reliable D call. Trimming removed 5 bases from V and 1 base from J, with 11 bases in between. The CDR3 length is 14 residues. From germline, CDR1 is LNHDA and CDR2 SQIVND (reference sequence). DNA of the CDR3: TGTGCCAGTAGTCCGGGGAGTCAGAACACTGAAGCTTTCTTT. As protein: CASSPGSQNTEAFF.

The chain has TRBV15 and TRBJ2-7, with D hard to call. Germline V gives CDR1 LNHNV, CDR2 YYDKDF (reference sequence). V was pared by 1 base and J by 3 bases, with 13 bases between. The CDR3 is made up of 15 amino acids. CDR3 sequence (DNA): TGTGCCACCAGCAGAGCGGGTGGCGGCTACTACGAGCAGTACTTC. This codes for CATSRAGGGYYEQYF.

V is TRBV9 and J is TRBJ2-7; 9 bases map to TRBD1. The CDR3 extends over 15 amino acids. With V trimmed by 1 base and J by 3 bases, 5 bases remained unmatched. Germline CDR1 and CDR2: SGDLS and YYNGEE. In DNA, the CDR3 is TGTGCCAGCAGCGTATTCGGGACAGGGTACTACGAGCAGTACTTC. It codes for CASSVFGTGYYEQYF.

V usage is TRBV9 and J usage is TRBJ1-2; possibly TRBD1 for D (5 bases). This CDR3 is built from 17 residues. Per the germline V gene, CDR1 is SGDLS and CDR2 is YYNGEE. V was cut by 4 bases and J by 8 bases, with 27 bases left in between. CDR3 amino acids: CASSTLVQGIVSGGYTF. The CDR3 DNA is TGTGCCAGCAGCACACTGGTGCAGGGTATCGTTTCGGGAGGCTACACCTTC.

V usage is TRBV7-6 and J usage is TRBJ2-7; 8 bases line up with TRBD1. Germline V gives CDR1 SGHVS, CDR2 FNYEAQ. The CDR3 runs 18 residues. V lost 2 bases, J lost 3 bases, and 15 bases stayed unmatched. The CDR3 DNA reads as TGTGCCAGCAGCTTAAGGGCAGGGGGCTTCCCTCCAGGCTACGAGCAGTACTTC. Translated: CASSLRAGGFPPGYEQYF.

The chain recombines TRBV10-2 with TRBJ2-3, with 10 positions matching TRBD2. The germline CDR1 and CDR2 sequences are WSHSY and SAAADI. J gave up 2 bases and V 6 bases, and 5 bases lay outside the gene matches. The CDR3 loop spans 15 amino acids. CDR3 residues: CASSTGLAATDTQYF. Here the CDR3 DNA reads TGCGCCAGCAGCACAGGACTAGCGGCCACAGATACGCAGTATTTT.

CDR3 loop: CSVAPGPWDFGTSYEQYF. CDR3 bases: TGCAGCGTCGCCCCGGGCCCCTGGGACTTCGGGACCTCCTACGAGCAGTACTTC. The V call is TRBV29-1, the J call TRBJ2-7; tentative D call: TRBD2 (6 bases). CDR3 length: 18 residues. V was cut by 6 bases and J by 0 bases, with 27 bases left in between. CDR1 SQVTM and CDR2 ANQGSEA come from the germline V gene.

This clone was seen only once. The sample has other DNA sequences that encode this CDR3 too. J is TRBJ2-1 and V is TRBV9; D is unclear. CDR1 is SGDLS and CDR2 is YYNGEE in the germline V gene. The CDR3 has 14 amino acids. V was pared by 2 bases and J by 0 bases, with 6 bases between. The chain's CDR3 is CASSVSSSYNEQFF. The CDR3 nucleotides read TGTGCCAGCAGCGTGTCGAGCTCCTACAATGAGCAGTTCTTC.

The chain combines TRBV11-2 with TRBJ1-2; D remains unclear. Germline CDR1 SGHAT, CDR2 FQNNGV. Trimming removed 0 bases at V and 4 bases at J, with 9 bases between. The CDR3 is 14 residues long. The CDR3 bases are TGTGCCAGCAGCTTAGAAGGGTCCAGCTATGGCTACACCTTC. This sequence encodes CASSLEGSSYGYTF.

The genes are TRBV30 and TRBJ1-2, with TRBD1 matching over 9 bases. Germline V gives CDR1 GTSNPN, CDR2 SVGIG (reference sequence). V lost 1 base and J lost 7; bases outside the gene matches: 7. This CDR3 is 14 amino acids long. Here the CDR3 DNA reads TGTGCCTGGAGTGCCGGGACAGGGATCCGTGGCTACACCTTC. It codes for CAWSAGTGIRGYTF.

In its sample, this clone was seen a few times. The CDR3 coding sequence is TGTGCCAGCAGCGCCGGACAGGGTAGGACTGAAGCTTTCTTT. Translated: CASSAGQGRTEAFF. The J gene is TRBJ1-1, the V gene TRBV9; 8 positions agree with TRBD1. J gave up 5 bases and V 3 bases, and 6 bases lay outside the gene matches. The CDR3 runs to 14 residues. From germline, CDR1 is SGDLS and CDR2 YYNGEE.

V gene TRBV5-5 combines with J gene TRBJ2-5, with TRBD2 matching over 9 bases. The V gene end was trimmed by 7 bases and the J gene end by 6 bases; junction bases not matched to a gene: 10. The germline gives CDR1 SGHKS, CDR2 YYEKEE (reference sequence). CDR3 length: 14 residues. The CDR3 sequence: CASRPWTSEKTQYF. The DNA for the CDR3 is TGTGCCAGCCGCCCTTGGACTAGCGAAAAGACCCAGTACTTC.

The chain employs TRBV9 and TRBJ1-1; D is unresolved. CDR3 length: 15 residues. Per the germline V gene, CDR1 is SGDLS and CDR2 is YYNGEE. The ends were cut back, 0 bases at V and 0 bases at J, with 9 bases in the middle. CDR3 in amino acids: CASSVGRHMNTEAFF. DNA for the CDR3: TGTGCCAGCAGCGTAGGGCGGCACATGAACACTGAAGCTTTCTTT.

This clone was detected only once. The chain recombines TRBV27 with TRBJ2-1; D remains ambiguous. This CDR3 region has 14 residues. The ends were cut back, 5 bases at V and 5 bases at J, with 13 bases in the middle. Germline CDR1 is MNHEY and CDR2 is SMNVEV (reference sequence). CDR3 DNA: TGTGCCAGCAGTCCCCGCCCCTCAAACAATGAGCAGTTCTTC. The encoded protein is CASSPRPSNNEQFF.

This clone was counted many times. The V gene is TRBV9, the J gene TRBJ1-5; D ambiguous. CDR3 size: 15 residues. Germline CDR1 SGDLS, CDR2 YYNGEE. The ends were cut back, 4 bases at V and 4 bases at J, with 15 bases in the middle. The CDR3: CASSPGGGRNQPQHF. As DNA, the CDR3 is TGTGCCAGCAGCCCCGGTGGTGGACGGAATCAGCCCCAGCATTTT.

The V call is TRBV4-2, the J call TRBJ1-2; D possibly corresponds to TRBD1 (5 bases). V was trimmed by 0 bases and J by 3 bases, leaving 14 bases between them. The V gene's germline CDR1 is LGHNA and CDR2 YNFKEQ. This CDR3 comprises 16 residues. This CDR3 reads CASSQDPRGVDYGYTF. The CDR3 region has the DNA TGTGCCAGCAGCCAAGATCCGAGGGGCGTGGACTATGGCTACACCTTC.

V is TRBV19 and J is TRBJ2-5, with a possible D match to TRBD1 (6 bases). Germline CDR1 and CDR2: LNHDA and SQIVND (reference sequence). Deletions cut 0 bases from V and 1 base from J, with 15 bases between. This CDR3 has 17 residues. The CDR3 spells CASSIDAGEGFQETQYF. In DNA, the CDR3 is TGTGCCAGTAGTATAGACGCAGGGGAAGGGTTCCAAGAGACCCAGTACTTC.

V is TRBV28 and J is TRBJ2-1; no firm D call. There are 16 residues in the CDR3. Germline V CDR1 and CDR2: MDHEN, SYDVKM. Trimming pared 5 bases from V and 2 bases from J, leaving 16 bases between. The CDR3 sequence is CASSTANEFTYNEQFF. For the CDR3, the DNA is TGTGCCAGCAGTACCGCTAACGAATTCACCTACAATGAGCAGTTCTTC.

The rearrangement uses TRBV10-3 and TRBJ2-2, with D unresolved. The CDR3 is 13 amino acids. V shed 3 bases and J shed 6 bases, with 8 bases lying between them. Germline assignment: CDR1 ENHRY and CDR2 SYGVKD. The chain's CDR3 is CAISDVLSGELFF. The CDR3 DNA is TGTGCCATCAGTGATGTCCTTTCCGGGGAGCTGTTTTTT.

This chain links TRBV6-1 with TRBJ1-6; 8 bases line up with TRBD1. The CDR3 covers 16 residues. Germline-derived CDR1 and CDR2 are MNHNS and SASEGT. The V and J ends lost 2 bases and 6 bases, in that order; junction bases with no gene match: 6. The CDR3 nucleotides are TGTGCCAGCAGTGAAAATGAGGGACAGGCTAATTCACCCCTCCACTTT. Translating it yields CASSENEGQANSPLHF.

This chain links TRBV10-2 with TRBJ1-5; D unclear. Per the germline V gene, CDR1 is WSHSY and CDR2 is SAAADI. Trimming left V 3 bases short and J 0 bases short, with 9 bases between. CDR3 length: 15 amino acids. The CDR3 spells CASSEIGNSNQPQHF. The DNA for the CDR3 is TGCGCCAGCAGTGAAATAGGGAATAGCAATCAGCCCCAGCATTTT.

The rearrangement links TRBV5-1 to TRBJ2-7; D gene unclear. This CDR3 region has 14 residues. V was clipped by 3 bases and J by 3 bases, with 13 bases between them. CDR1 is SGHRS, CDR2 YFSETQ, per germline. The CDR3 is CASSSRTDGYEQYF. The CDR3, as DNA: TGCGCCAGCAGCTCCAGGACCGACGGCTACGAGCAGTACTTC.

The chain employs TRBV27 and TRBJ1-2, with D possibly matching TRBD1 (6 bases). The CDR3 sequence is 15 residues long. V gave up 6 bases and J gave up 7 bases, with 21 bases separating them. Germline assignment: CDR1 MNHEY and CDR2 SMNVEV (reference sequence). CDR3 nucleotides: TGTGCCAGCAGCCTCCGCGGGACAAGTATTCTTGGCTACACCTTC. It translates to CASSLRGTSILGYTF.

V is TRBV7-6 and J is TRBJ2-7; D is perhaps TRBD2 (6 bases). Per germline, CDR1 SGHVS and CDR2 FNYEAQ. The CDR3 is 14 residues long. The ends were cut back, 5 bases at V and 2 bases at J, with 13 bases in the middle. The CDR3 reads CASSPTPGAYEQYF. The CDR3 DNA sequence: TGTGCCAGCAGCCCTACCCCGGGGGCCTACGAGCAGTACTTC.

The sample holds a few counts of this clone. The V and J genes are TRBV7-2 and TRBJ1-1; a possible D gene is TRBD1 (6 bases). From germline, CDR1 is SGHTA and CDR2 FQGNSA. The V and J ends lost 8 bases and 2 bases respectively, with 18 bases between them. This CDR3 comprises 15 residues. The CDR3 spells CASSKGYRVNTEAFF. CDR3 DNA sequence: TGTGCCAGCTCCAAGGGGTACAGGGTAAACACTGAAGCTTTCTTT.